This is a list of T cell receptor beta chains from one sample in a study of T cell responses to AZD1222 COVID-19 vaccine. The assay was immunoSEQ multiplex PCR, and TCRdb's table has in-frame clones only and misses some. The table has 80,000 or so clones, approximately 90% seen once; the top ten hold 1.5%. The sequencing used peripheral blood, collected on day 0 of AZD1222 vaccination. The receptors originated from an adult in good health. Both conserved end residues are part of each CDR3. The order of the fields is clone size, J gene, V gene, D gene, CDR3 DNA, CDR3 protein. D genes are given only for firm matches. Clone size is given for some rows only: seen once, a few or many times, or a class if the clone is expanded.

. TRBJ1-4 TRBV7-2 TRBD1 TGTGCCAGCAGCACGACAGGGCCGGAAAAACTGTTTTTT CASSTTGPEKLFF
. TRBJ2-1 TRBV5-8 TRBD2 TGTGCCAGCAGCGTGGGGGGACTAGCGGGAACCTACAATGAGCAGTTCTTC CASSVGGLAGTYNEQFF
. TRBJ1-1 TRBV3-1/TRBV3-2 . TGTGCCAGCAGCTCCCTCCGGGGGAACACTGAAGCTTTCTTT CASSSLRGNTEAFF
. TRBJ2-7 TRBV7-3 TRBD2 TGTGCCAGCAGCCTAGCGGGAGGGCCCTCCTACGAGCAGTACTTC CASSLAGGPSYEQYF
. TRBJ2-7 TRBV15 TRBD2 TGTGCCACCAGCAGAGGCCCTCTAGCGGGAGCTCGGGAGCAGTACTTC CATSRGPLAGAREQYF
. TRBJ1-1 TRBV30 . TGTGCCTGCAGAGCTGGCACTGAAGCTTTCTTT CACRAGTEAFF
. TRBJ2-7 TRBV18 TRBD1 TGTGCCAGCTCACCCTGGGGACAGGGTATTTCCTACGAGCAGTACTTC CASSPWGQGISYEQYF
. TRBJ1-1 TRBV5-1 . TGCGCCAGCAGCTGGTTAATGGGGGCTGGAACTGAAGCTTTCTTT CASSWLMGAGTEAFF
. TRBJ1-2 TRBV19 TRBD1 TGTGCCAGTAGGGACAGGGGTGGCTACACCTTC CASRDRGGYTF
. TRBJ2-7 TRBV29-1 . TGCAGCGCCCGGATAGGGACCTACGAGCAGTACTTC CSARIGTYEQYF
. TRBJ1-5 TRBV6-1 . TGTGCCAGCAGTGATCTAGTATCTCAGCCCCAGCATTTT CASSDLVSQPQHF
. TRBJ1-4 TRBV7-2 . TGTGCCAGCAGCCCGCGGGGGGGGAGAAATGAAAAACTGTTTTTT CASSPRGGRNEKLFF
. TRBJ1-3 TRBV7-6 . TGTGCCAGCAGCTTGAGAACAGGGACTGGAAACACCATATATTTT CASSLRTGTGNTIYF
. TRBJ2-1 TRBV19 TRBD2 TGTGCCAGTAGTATCGGCGGGAGATCGGCCTACAATGAGCAGTTCTTC CASSIGGRSAYNEQFF
. TRBJ1-1 TRBV5-1 . TGCGCCAGCAGCTCGCAAAACACCGGAGCTACTGAAGCTTTCTTT CASSSQNTGATEAFF
. TRBJ2-1 TRBV7-7 . TGTGCTAGCAGCCCTCAACCCGGTTCCTACAATGAGCAGTTCTTC CASSPQPGSYNEQFF
. TRBJ1-2 TRBV4-1 TRBD1 TGCGCCAGCAGCCCCAGACAGGGGGCGGACTATGGCTACACCTTC CASSPRQGADYGYTF
. TRBJ1-5 TRBV18 TRBD1 TGTGCCAGCTCACCCGGACAGGTCAATCAGCCCCAGCATTTT CASSPGQVNQPQHF
. TRBJ2-2 TRBV28 . TGTGCCAGCAGTTTCAAGGGGGGACGGACGAACACCGGGGAGCTGTTTTTT CASSFKGGRTNTGELFF
. TRBJ1-1 TRBV6-2/TRBV6-3 TRBD1 TGTGCCAGCAGTTTGTCAGGGGGCCAGGGTACTGAAGCTTTCTTT CASSLSGGQGTEAFF
. TRBJ1-1 TRBV6-6 TRBD1 TGTGCCAGCAGTAGTGGACAGGAGGAGAACACTGAAGCTTTCTTT CASSSGQEENTEAFF
few TRBJ2-7 TRBV14 . TGTGCCAGCAGCCCCCGGACGGCCTCCTACGAGCAGTACTTC CASSPRTASYEQYF
. TRBJ2-7 TRBV30 . TGTGCCTGGAGCCAAGGGGAGTGGAGCTCCTACGAGCAGTACTTC CAWSQGEWSSYEQYF
. TRBJ1-1 TRBV18 . TGTGCCAGCTCTCCGCAACCGAACACTGAAGCTTTCTTT CASSPQPNTEAFF
. TRBJ2-1 TRBV19 TRBD2 TGTGCCAGCAAGGAGGTAGCGGGAGACTACAATGAGCAGTTCTTC CASKEVAGDYNEQFF
. TRBJ2-3 TRBV3-1/TRBV3-2 TRBD2 TGTGCCAGCAGCCAAGAAAGAGCGGGAGGGCCGGGGACGCAGTATTTT CASSQERAGGPGTQYF
. TRBJ1-3 TRBV14 . TGTGCCAGCAGCCACCAGCGGGGAAACACCATATATTTT CASSHQRGNTIYF
. TRBJ1-2 TRBV18 . TGTGCCAGCTCACCTCAGGGTTTGGATGGCTACACCTTC CASSPQGLDGYTF
. TRBJ2-3 TRBV19 TRBD2 TGTGCCAGTAGTATCCCTAGCGGCGGCACAGATACGCAGTATTTT CASSIPSGGTDTQYF
once TRBJ1-1 TRBV5-5 . TGTGCCAGCAGCTTAGACGAGCAGGGTGGTAGGGCTGAAGCTTTCTTT CASSLDEQGGRAEAFF
. TRBJ2-1 TRBV2 TRBD2 TGTGCCAGCAGGACCCACTCCGGGACTAGCGGGATCCATGAGCAGTTCTTC CASRTHSGTSGIHEQFF
. TRBJ2-2 TRBV5-1 TRBD1 TGCGCCAGCAGCTTTGGACAGGGGAACACCGGGGAGCTGTTTTTT CASSFGQGNTGELFF
. TRBJ2-5 TRBV3-1/TRBV3-2 . TGTGCCAGCAGCCAAGATCTGACGGAACAAGAGACCCAGTACTTC CASSQDLTEQETQYF
. TRBJ2-7 TRBV5-1 . TGCGCCAGCAGCCTCCACTACGAGCAGTACTTC CASSLHYEQYF
. TRBJ2-5 TRBV5-8 . TGTGCCAGCAGCTACTACAGGGGAGGACAAGAGACCCAGTACTTC CASSYYRGGQETQYF
. TRBJ2-7 TRBV7-9 TRBD2 TGTGCCAGCAGCTTAGTGACTAGCGGGAGGGGCTACGAGCAGTACTTC CASSLVTSGRGYEQYF
. TRBJ1-1 TRBV18 TRBD1 TGTGCCAGCTCACCACGGGCCGACAGGGCGACCACTGAAGCTTTCTTT CASSPRADRATTEAFF
. TRBJ1-1 TRBV7-9 TRBD1 TGTGCCAGCAGCTCGACAGGGGCGGGAACTGAAGCTTTCTTT CASSSTGAGTEAFF
. TRBJ2-5 TRBV11-3 . TGTGCCAGCAGCTTAGGGCAGGGGGGGCAAGAGACCCAGTACTTC CASSLGQGGQETQYF
. TRBJ1-4 TRBV3-1/TRBV3-2 . TGTGCCAGCAGCCCCCCCGGGACGGTACGAACGAAACTGTTTTTT CASSPPGTVRTKLFF
. TRBJ1-3 TRBV29-1 . TGCAGCATAAAGAGTCTTTCCTCTGGAAACACCATATATTTT CSIKSLSSGNTIYF
once TRBJ1-5 TRBV19 . TGTGCCAGTAGTACCTTCTTAAGACAGGTCATCGAGCCCCAGCATTTT CASSTFLRQVIEPQHF
. TRBJ2-3 TRBV18 TRBD1 TGTGCCAGCTCACGGGACAGGGGGAGCACAGATACGCAGTATTTT CASSRDRGSTDTQYF
. TRBJ1-3 TRBV12-3/TRBV12-4 . TGTGCCAGCAGTTTATCAATACCGAACACCATATATTTT CASSLSIPNTIYF
. TRBJ1-6 TRBV27 . TGTGCCAGCAGCCTTACGTACCCGGTGGGCCATAATTCACCCCTCCACTTT CASSLTYPVGHNSPLHF
. TRBJ1-2 TRBV7-9 . TGTGCCAGCAGCTTAGCGGATAAGCCGGGCAGGAGGAGCTATGGCTACACCTTC CASSLADKPGRRSYGYTF